This T cell receptor beta chain was found in a study of T cell changes during pregnancy in multiple sclerosis. Assay used: immunoSEQ multiplex PCR; TCRdb lists only in-frame clones, some missing. The sample comprises some 54,000 clones, 85% to 95% of which are singletons, and about 1.7% rests with the top ten. CDR3 length: 16 amino acids. The V end lost 3 bases, the J end lost 5 bases, and 19 bases lay between the germline ends. In germline, CDR1 is SGHDN, CDR2 FVKESK. The rearrangement links TRBV14 to TRBJ2-5; D might be TRBD1 (6 bases). This TCR derives from a female donor with multiple sclerosis, enrolled in a pregnancy study. This specimen consisted of peripheral blood, obtained after pregnancy. Here the CDR3 DNA reads TGTGCCAGCAGCCAGTCGGACAGCCCCCAATGGGAGACCCAGTACTTC. Its translation: CASSQSDSPQWETQYF.